This T cell receptor (beta chain) was sequenced during a study of human T cells and chemical hapten exposure. Germline CDR1 and CDR2: DFQATT and SNEGSKA (reference sequence). Losses at the gene ends were 6 bases for V and 7 bases for J; bases not matched to a gene: 12. This CDR3 spans 13 amino acids. TCRdb itself ran the RACE reads through MiXCR, one entry per CDR3 protein. The sample carries a few hundred thousand distinct CDR3 sequences, about 6.9% recorded once. Time point described: patch test 2, 6 weeks after DPC sensitization. Treatment noted: therapeutic diphenylcyclopropenone sensitization with weekly scalp DPC.

The origin of this receptor is a woman in her late teens or twenties with alopecia areata. Some clones in this sample may be carry-over from other donors' samples. Sequenced material: whole blood, taken in connection with sensitization to the hapten diphenylcyclopropenone (DPC). The chain links TRBV20-1 to TRBJ2-7; 7 bases are a match to TRBD1. The CDR3 DNA is TGCAGTGCGGCCGGGACAGCCTACGGGGAGCAGTACTTC. Translating it yields CSAAGTAYGEQYF.